These 8 T cell receptor beta chains originate from one sample sequenced in a study of PD-L1 blockade in urothelial cancer. The table came from immunoSEQ multiplex PCR; TCRdb's copy has only in-frame clones and leaves some out. The sample has approximately 100,000 clones, about 89% seen once. Material: PBMCs, obtained around atezolizumab (anti-PD-L1) treatment. The receptors were sampled from a woman of 80 years or more with urothelial cancer.

The gene calls are TRBV6-5 and TRBJ2-1; 7 nucleotides agree with TRBD2. The CDR3 is 12 amino acids. Unmatched junction bases numbered 3, after V lost 8 bases and J lost 5 bases. Per germline, CDR1 MNHEY and CDR2 SVGAGI. The CDR3 loop is CASGGVNNEQFF. For the CDR3, the DNA is TGTGCCAGCGGGGGGGTTAACAATGAGCAGTTCTTC.

The chain employs TRBV28 and TRBJ1-2; D is possibly TRBD1 (6 bases). The germline V and J ends were trimmed by 6 bases and 5 bases, with 16 bases remaining between them. This CDR3 is 14 amino acids long. Germline CDR1 reads MDHEN; CDR2 reads SYDVKM. CDR3 loop: CASSTLDRGYGYTF. In DNA form, the CDR3 reads TGTGCCAGCAGCACCTTGGACAGAGGGTATGGCTACACCTTC.

The sample holds one count of this clone. The chain recombines TRBV4-2 with TRBJ1-1; 7 positions match TRBD1. The CDR3 spans 14 residues. The germline gives CDR1 LGHNA, CDR2 YNFKEQ. Trimming removed 4 bases from V and 2 bases from J; junction bases left unmatched: 4. The CDR3 loop is CASSPDRVNTEAFF. In DNA, the CDR3 is TGTGCCAGCAGCCCCGACAGGGTTAACACTGAAGCTTTCTTT.

The table lists this clone with a count of one. J is TRBJ2-2 and V is TRBV7-3, with 7 bases that match TRBD1. J was trimmed by 1 base and V by 9 bases; bases with no gene match: 5. CDR3 length: 14 residues. CDR1 and CDR2 from the germline V gene are SGHTA and FQGTGA. As DNA, the CDR3 is TGTGCCAGTTCACGGGACAGGAACACCGGGGAGCTGTTTTTT. It is translated as CASSRDRNTGELFF.

The CDR3 DNA is TGTGCCAGCAGTTTACTTAGCGGGAGGACTAATGAGCAGTTCTTC. As protein: CASSLLSGRTNEQFF. The chain employs TRBV27 and TRBJ2-1; 10 bases fit TRBD2. The trim removed 2 bases at V and 7 bases at J, leaving 5 bases unmatched. The CDR3 spans 15 residues. CDR1 and CDR2 from the germline V gene are MNHEY and SMNVEV (reference sequence).

The CDR3 nucleotides are TGTGCCAGCAGCCCTGTAAGGACAGGGGAAAACATTCAGTACTTC. Residues: CASSPVRTGENIQYF. V and J are TRBV5-4 and TRBJ2-4; 9 bases agree with TRBD1. CDR3 length equals 15 residues. CDR1 and CDR2 from the germline V gene are SGHNT and YYREEE (reference sequence). Trimming took 4 bases from V and 5 from J; bases not matched to a gene: 7.

This chain connects TRBV9 to TRBJ2-7, with 7 bases matching TRBD1. From germline, CDR1 is SGDLS and CDR2 YYNGEE. The CDR3 is made up of 15 amino acids. With V trimmed by 0 bases and J by 3 bases, 6 bases remained unmatched. The CDR3 coding sequence is TGTGCCAGCAGCGTAGGCCAGGGGGTAGTCTACGAGCAGTACTTC. It codes for CASSVGQGVVYEQYF.

The chain links TRBV18 to TRBJ2-7, with 7 nucleotides matching TRBD2. The V segment lost 3 bases and the J segment 0 bases; nucleotides outside the gene matches: 2. CDR3 size: 14 residues. From germline, CDR1 is KGHSH and CDR2 LQKENI. CDR3 sequence reads: CASSPAGASYEQYF. CDR3 bases: TGTGCCAGCTCACCGGCGGGAGCCTCCTACGAGCAGTACTTC.